The TCR beta chain under discussion was sequenced for a study of cytomegalovirus exposure and HLA in healthy donors. Study results and limitations: In all likelihood, a cluster of highly shared sequence variants was a sequencing artifact.

Amplification used 60 Vbeta primers and 13 Jbeta primers. Produced via immunoSEQ multiplex PCR; TCRdb's table is partial and in-frame only. The profile shows approximately 140,000 clones, approximately 83% of them singletons. About this clone: Its antigen is undetermined.

The CDR3 sequence is 14 residues long. V shed 3 bases and J shed 0 bases, with 7 bases lying between them. The V gene's germline CDR1 is SGDLS and CDR2 YYNGEE. Input material: PBMCs. This TCR derives from a male donor in good health and CMV-seronegative. This rearrangement joins TRBV9 to TRBJ1-3; D remains unclear. The CDR3 spells CASSDTISGNTIYF. CDR3 coding DNA: TGTGCCAGCAGCGATACAATCTCTGGAAACACCATATATTTT. Complete variable domain (other parts from reference TRBV9 and TRBJ1-3): DSGVTQTPKHLITATGQRVTLRCSPRSGDLSVYWYQQSLDQGLQFLIQYYNGEERAKGNILERFSAQQFPDLHSELNLSSLELGDSALYFCASSDTISGNTIYFGEGSWLTVV.